These 25 T cell receptor beta chains came from one sample sequenced in a study of cytomegalovirus exposure and HLA in healthy donors. Amplification used 60 Vbeta primers and 13 Jbeta primers. Using immunoSEQ multiplex PCR, the repertoire was profiled, and TCRdb retains in-frame clones only, with some absent. The sample has roughly 200,000 clones, approximately 80% seen once. The source material was PBMCs. The source of these receptors is a boy aged 10-17 years in good health and CMV-seronegative.

The J gene is TRBJ1-1, the V gene TRBV5-1; D unresolved. The CDR3 sequence is 14 residues long. Germline assignment: CDR1 SGHRS and CDR2 YFSETQ. The germline V and J ends were trimmed by 3 bases and 6 bases, with 15 bases remaining between them. This CDR3 reads CASSYRAGGPEAFF. The CDR3 nucleotides are TGCGCCAGCAGCTACCGAGCGGGAGGGCCTGAAGCTTTCTTT.

The rearrangement links TRBV7-2 to TRBJ2-3, with a tentative D call TRBD2 (6 bases). This CDR3 is 17 amino acids long. Germline-derived CDR1 and CDR2 are SGHTA and FQGNSA. Trimming stripped 3 bases from V and 0 bases from J, with 16 bases between. In nucleotides, the CDR3 is TGTGCCAGCAGCTTGGAGGGTCTAGCGCCTAGCACAGATACGCAGTATTTT. Its translation is CASSLEGLAPSTDTQYF. Full variable domain (remainder filled in from reference TRBV7-2 and TRBJ2-3): GAGVSQSPSNKVTEKGKDVELRCDPISGHTALYWYRQSLGQGLEFLIYFQGNSAPDKSGLPSDRFSAERTGGSVSTLTIQRTQQEDSAVYLCASSLEGLAPSTDTQYFGPGTRLTVL.

This clone occurred once. The rearrangement links TRBV19 to TRBJ1-5, with D tentatively TRBD1 (6 bases). The V end lost 6 bases, the J end lost 11 bases, and 23 bases lay between the germline ends. The length of the CDR3 is 15 residues. Germline loops: CDR1 LNHDA, CDR2 SQIVND (reference sequence). This chain's CDR3 is CASRGSTGPATTQHF. The CDR3 DNA is TGTGCCAGTAGGGGATCGACAGGCCCAGCGACGACCCAGCATTTT.

The chain combines TRBV6-5 with TRBJ2-3, with a weak D call TRBD2 (6 bases). CDR3 length: 13 residues. Trimming cost V 0 bases and J 8 bases, with 9 bases left between them. Germline CDR1 reads MNHEY; CDR2 reads SVGAGI. The CDR3 sequence is CASSYSPGGTQYF. For the CDR3, the DNA is TGTGCCAGCAGTTACTCACCCGGGGGTACGCAGTATTTT.

The V and J genes are TRBV6-1 and TRBJ1-1, with D uncertain. V was trimmed by 1 base and J by 3 bases, leaving 15 bases between them. There are 16 residues in the CDR3. CDR1 is MNHNS, CDR2 SASEGT, per germline. The CDR3 spells CASSEGEGWRDTEAFF. The CDR3 DNA reads as TGTGCCAGCAGTGAAGGAGAGGGCTGGAGGGACACTGAAGCTTTCTTT.

As concerns this clone: Sequence at one end of the junction differs from germline and may be a read error. The chain uses TRBV6-5 and TRBJ2-5, with 7 positions matching TRBD2. This CDR3 contains 13 residues. From germline, CDR1 is MNHEY and CDR2 SVGAGI. CDR3: CASSYGGVEAQYF. Here the CDR3 DNA reads TGTGCCAGCAGTTACGGGGGGGTAGAGGCCCAGTACTTC.

V and J are TRBV5-1 and TRBJ1-1; 7 positions agree with TRBD1. Trimming at V came to 3 bases and at J to 0 bases, leaving 5 bases not matched to a gene. The germline V gene encodes CDR1 SGHRS and CDR2 YFSETQ. The CDR3 runs to 15 residues. The CDR3 region has the DNA TGCGCCAGCAGCTGGACGACAGGGCTGAACACTGAAGCTTTCTTT. It encodes CASSWTTGLNTEAFF.

The chain links TRBV11-2 to TRBJ2-3; 11 positions agree with TRBD2. In germline, CDR1 is SGHAT, CDR2 FQNNGV. Germline trimming cut 8 bases from V and 3 bases from J; bases unmatched to any gene: 16. The CDR3 runs 18 residues. For the CDR3, the DNA is TGTGCCAGCGGCCCATGGACTAGCGGGTTCCCGCTAACAGATACGCAGTATTTT. This sequence encodes CASGPWTSGFPLTDTQYF.

V and J are TRBV7-2 and TRBJ1-3, with D hard to call. CDR3 length: 16 residues. Germline CDR1 is SGHTA and CDR2 is FQGNSA. With 5 bases removed from V and 0 bases from J, the gap between germline ends came to 14 bases. For the CDR3, the DNA is TGTGCCAGCAGCACACCCCCAGGAAGCTCTGGAAACACCATATATTTT. Its translation is CASSTPPGSSGNTIYF.

The chain is built from TRBV5-1 and TRBJ1-2; TRBD1 is a possible D gene (6 bases). The V end lost 1 base, the J end lost 6 bases, and 13 bases lay between the germline ends. Germline lookup yields CDR1 SGHRS and CDR2 YFSETQ. This CDR3 has 14 residues. CDR3 loop: CASSLFGTTNGYTF. CDR3 sequence (DNA): TGCGCCAGCAGCTTGTTTGGGACAACGAATGGCTACACCTTC. Filled out from reference TRBV5-1 and TRBJ1-2, the complete variable domain reads KAGVTQTPRYLIKTRGQQVTLSCSPISGHRSVSWYQQTPGQGLQFLFEYFSETQRNKGNFPGRFSGRQFSNSRSEMNVSTLELGDSALYLCASSLFGTTNGYTFGSGTRLTVV.

CDR3 loop: CASSLDVQVIGELFF. CDR3 DNA sequence: TGCGCCAGCAGCTTGGATGTTCAGGTTATCGGGGAGCTGTTTTTT. The chain recombines TRBV5-1 with TRBJ2-2; D unresolved. CDR3 length: 15 residues. Germline CDR1 is SGHRS and CDR2 is YFSETQ. The germline V and J ends were trimmed by 0 bases and 7 bases, with 13 bases remaining between them.

The chain uses TRBV7-3 and TRBJ2-7; D is unresolved. The CDR3 length is 13 residues. Per germline, CDR1 SGHTA and CDR2 FQGTGA. Trimming removed 2 bases at V and 4 bases at J, with 9 bases between. The CDR3: CASSLLDGYEQYF. CDR3 sequence (DNA): TGTGCCAGCAGCTTACTTGACGGGTACGAGCAGTACTTC. Together with reference TRBV7-3 and TRBJ2-7, the CDR3 gives the full variable domain: GAGVSQTPSNKVTEKGKYVELRCDPISGHTALYWYRQSLGQGPEFLIYFQGTGAADDSGLPNDRFFAVRPEGSVSTLKIQRTERGDSAVYLCASSLLDGYEQYFGPGTRLTVT.

The genes are TRBV29-1 and TRBJ1-2; D not certain. V lost 4 bases and J 3 bases, leaving 9 bases between the germline ends. The CDR3 has 12 residues. Germline CDR1 is SQVTM and CDR2 is ANQGSEA. The CDR3 DNA follows: TGCAGCGTTGTCGAGGGTGACTATGGCTACACCTTC. This encodes CSVVEGDYGYTF.

V is TRBV7-8 and J is TRBJ1-2; 8 nucleotides agree with TRBD1. The germline CDR1 and CDR2 sequences are SGHVS and FQNEAQ. Trimming took 5 bases from V and 4 from J; bases not matched to a gene: 9. This CDR3 is built from 15 residues. CDR3 protein: CASSPNRQGSYGYTF. CDR3 coding DNA: TGTGCCAGCAGCCCAAACCGACAGGGGTCCTATGGCTACACCTTC.

This chain links TRBV10-3 with TRBJ2-1; 10 bases map to TRBD1. The CDR3 extends over 15 amino acids. Germline V gives CDR1 ENHRY, CDR2 SYGVKD. The V gene end was trimmed by 4 bases and the J gene end by 6 bases; junction bases not matched to a gene: 6. The CDR3 bases are TGTGCCATCAGTGGGGAGACAGGGGGCCCCAATGAGCAGTTCTTC. Translated: CAISGETGGPNEQFF.

This chain joins TRBV19 and TRBJ1-1; unclear D gene. CDR3 length: 14 amino acids. Germline CDR1 is LNHDA and CDR2 is SQIVND (reference sequence). V was pared by 2 bases and J by 8 bases, with 15 bases between. The CDR3 region has the DNA TGTGCCAGTAGTATAAGGCAGACGAACGGGGAAGCTTTCTTT. Translating it yields CASSIRQTNGEAFF.

The rearrangement links TRBV19 to TRBJ1-4; possible D gene TRBD1, 6 bases. Trimming stripped 8 bases from V and 5 bases from J, with 18 bases between. The CDR3 consists of 15 residues. Germline CDR1 LNHDA, CDR2 SQIVND (reference sequence). The CDR3 here is CASSSGQTRNEKLFF. The CDR3 region has the DNA TGTGCCAGTTCTTCCGGACAGACCCGGAATGAAAAACTGTTTTTT.

The gene calls are TRBV7-2 and TRBJ2-1; 11 positions match TRBD2. This CDR3 region has 12 residues. V shed 4 bases and J 12 bases; nucleotides not matched to a gene: 2. CDR1 and CDR2 from the germline V gene are SGHTA and FQGNSA. This chain's CDR3 is CASSSLAGGQFF. The CDR3 region has the DNA TGTGCCAGCAGCTCTCTAGCGGGAGGGCAGTTCTTC.

The gene calls are TRBV30 and TRBJ1-4; 8 bases map to TRBD1. This CDR3 contains 18 residues. CDR1 and CDR2 from the germline V gene are GTSNPN and SVGIG (reference sequence). Losses at the gene ends were 0 bases for V and 6 bases for J; bases not matched to a gene: 15. The CDR3 reads CAWSVRWEDRVLDEKLFF. DNA of the CDR3: TGTGCCTGGAGTGTAAGGTGGGAGGACAGGGTTTTGGATGAAAAACTGTTTTTT.

This clone was seen only a few times. The J gene is TRBJ2-7, the V gene TRBV7-9; D ambiguous. Looked up from germline, CDR1 is SEHNR and CDR2 is FQNEAQ (reference sequence). V gave up 5 bases and J gave up 7 bases, with 21 bases separating them. The CDR3 totals 15 residues. The CDR3 nucleotides read TGTGCCAGCAGCCCTTTCCGCGGCCCCGATGGGGAGCAGTACTTC. This codes for CASSPFRGPDGEQYF.

This clone was detected once. J is TRBJ2-5 and V is TRBV5-1; the D is unclear. The DNA end lines up better with TRBJ2-7; the J call may be wrong. This CDR3 is 15 amino acids long. CDR1 SGHRS and CDR2 YFSETQ come from the germline V gene. CDR3 loop: CASSLSGQSSYEQYF. The CDR3 DNA is TGCGCCAGCAGCTTGTCAGGCCAAAGCTCCTACGAGCAGTACTTC.

This sequence joins TRBV2 and TRBJ2-3, with D tentatively TRBD2 (7 bases). Per the germline V gene, CDR1 is SNHLY and CDR2 is FYNNEI. The CDR3 consists of 15 residues. The V end was cut by 5 bases, the J end by 8 bases, with 20 bases between. For the CDR3, the DNA is TGTGCCAGCAGTCGCTCCGAACTAGGGGGGGTTACGCAGTATTTT. Its translation: CASSRSELGGVTQYF.

The genes are TRBV19 and TRBJ2-7; D possibly corresponds to TRBD1 (6 bases). CDR3 length: 14 residues. Trimming pared 4 bases from V and 3 bases from J, leaving 13 bases between. Germline V lookup: CDR1 LNHDA, CDR2 SQIVND (reference sequence). CDR3 region: CASSSSGQYYEQYF. CDR3 nucleotides: TGTGCCAGTAGTAGCTCGGGACAATACTACGAGCAGTACTTC.

The chain couples TRBV5-1 to TRBJ1-2; TRBD1 might be the D (5 bases). Germline V gene lookup returns CDR1 SGHRS and CDR2 YFSETQ. CDR3 size: 18 residues. Trimming left V 0 bases short and J 6 bases short, with 24 bases between. The CDR3 here is CASSLASFVRVNNDGYTF. For the CDR3, the DNA is TGCGCCAGCAGCTTGGCCTCTTTTGTCAGGGTAAATAATGATGGCTACACCTTC.

The CDR3 DNA is TGCGCCAGCAGCTTACTCTCTGGGGCCAACGTCCTGACTTTC. This encodes CASSLLSGANVLTF. The chain joins TRBV5-1 to TRBJ2-6; D is unresolved. CDR1 SGHRS and CDR2 YFSETQ come from the germline V gene. V lost 2 bases and J lost 0, with 3 bases in between. The CDR3 totals 14 residues.